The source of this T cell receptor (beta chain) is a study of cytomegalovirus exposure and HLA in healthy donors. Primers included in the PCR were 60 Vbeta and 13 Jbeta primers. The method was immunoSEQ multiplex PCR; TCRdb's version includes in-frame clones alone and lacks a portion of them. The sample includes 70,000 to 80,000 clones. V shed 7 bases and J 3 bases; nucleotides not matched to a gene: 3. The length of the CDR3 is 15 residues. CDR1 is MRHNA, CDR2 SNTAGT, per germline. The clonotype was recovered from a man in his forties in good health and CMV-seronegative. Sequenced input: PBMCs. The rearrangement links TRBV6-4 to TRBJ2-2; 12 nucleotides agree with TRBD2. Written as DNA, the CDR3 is TGTGCCAGCAAGACTAGCGGGGGCGACACCGGGGAGCTGTTTTTT. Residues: CASKTSGGDTGELFF.